The entry below gives a single TCR beta chain sequence along with its context. The sample originates from a study of OX40 agonist ivuxolimab in advanced cancers. Study-wide context: Ivuxolimab, an agonist antibody against OX40 (CD134), was given to patients. Past anti-PD-1, anti-PD-L1 or anti-CTLA-4 therapy was accepted, and 40% had received some.

TCRdb's copy holds only in-frame clones and misses some; the assay was immunoSEQ multiplex PCR. The sample yields tens of thousands of clones, 85% seen once. The study sampled blood at baseline, cycle 4 day 1, and cycle 7 day 1. The CDR3 has 16 amino acids. V trimming: 5 bases; J trimming: 4 bases; junction bases outside the gene matches: 11. Germline CDR1 reads SGHVS; CDR2 reads FQNEAQ. The material sequenced was CD4+ or CD8+ T cells sorted from blood, taken in a trial of the OX40 agonist ivuxolimab. The receptor's source is an adult with an advanced solid tumor such as melanoma, head and neck, liver or kidney cancer. This chain joins TRBV7-8 and TRBJ2-1; the match to TRBD2 covers 7 bases. DNA for the CDR3: TGTGCCAGCAGCACCCAGACTAGCTATTCTTACAATGAGCAGTTCTTC. The encoded protein is CASSTQTSYSYNEQFF.